Listed below are T cell receptor beta chains from one sample, sequenced in a study of shared clonotypes between healthy human individuals. The assay was immunoSEQ multiplex PCR, and TCRdb's table has in-frame clones only and misses some. This sample has some 980,000 clones, with around three quarters found just once. Sequences were obtained from memory CD4+ T cells sorted from blood. The receptors shown here come from a man younger than 35 in good health. The conserved cysteine and the conserved F or W are not part of the CDR3 here. The order of the fields is clone size, V gene, J gene, CDR3 length, CDR3 protein. Where a row states a size, it is once, few, many or the class of an expanded clone; other rows omit it.

clone size: -
V gene: TRBV11-2
J gene: TRBJ1-2
CDR3 length: 15
CDR3 protein: ASSLDSGTGGINGYT

clone size: -
V gene: TRBV6-6
J gene: TRBJ2-7
CDR3 length: 13
CDR3 protein: ASSPSGVSSYEQY

clone size: -
V gene: TRBV2
J gene: TRBJ1-1
CDR3 length: 16
CDR3 protein: ASSESILTGESSTEAF

clone size: -
V gene: TRBV7-9
J gene: TRBJ1-4
CDR3 length: 15
CDR3 protein: ASSFSGTGTTNEKLF

clone size: -
V gene: TRBV9
J gene: TRBJ2-4
CDR3 length: 12
CDR3 protein: ASSVGGDLNIQY

clone size: -
V gene: TRBV6-1
J gene: TRBJ2-2
CDR3 length: 10
CDR3 protein: ASMGFTGELF

clone size: -
V gene: TRBV5-5
J gene: TRBJ2-7
CDR3 length: 13
CDR3 protein: ASSQGQGNFHEQY

clone size: -
V gene: TRBV29-1
J gene: TRBJ2-3
CDR3 length: 10
CDR3 protein: SVVKGSDTQY

clone size: -
V gene: TRBV14
J gene: TRBJ2-7
CDR3 length: 12
CDR3 protein: ASSPSGMVYEQY

clone size: -
V gene: TRBV10-3
J gene: TRBJ2-1
CDR3 length: 14
CDR3 protein: AISERNVGSYNEQF

clone size: -
V gene: TRBV4-3
J gene: TRBJ2-3
CDR3 length: 14
CDR3 protein: ASSQEAGRRTDTQY

clone size: -
V gene: TRBV7-9
J gene: TRBJ1-1
CDR3 length: 12
CDR3 protein: ASSLQVMNTEAF

clone size: few
V gene: TRBV4-3
J gene: TRBJ1-6
CDR3 length: 12
CDR3 protein: ASSQATGTGALH